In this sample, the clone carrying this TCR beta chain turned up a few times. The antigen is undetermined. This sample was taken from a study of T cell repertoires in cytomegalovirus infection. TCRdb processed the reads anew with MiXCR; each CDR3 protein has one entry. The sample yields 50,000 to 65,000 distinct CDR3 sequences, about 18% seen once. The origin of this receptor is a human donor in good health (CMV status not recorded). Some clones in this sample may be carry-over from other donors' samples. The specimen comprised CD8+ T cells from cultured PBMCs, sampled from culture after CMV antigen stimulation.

For the CDR3, the DNA is TGCAGCGTTGAAGATAGAAAACAGTTCAACGAGCAGTACTTC. It yields the protein CSVEDRKQFNEQYF. This sequence joins TRBV29-1 and TRBJ2-7, with no clear D. Per the germline V gene, CDR1 is SQVTM and CDR2 is ANQGSEA. V was clipped by 0 bases and J by 5 bases, with 14 bases between them. This CDR3 contains 14 residues.